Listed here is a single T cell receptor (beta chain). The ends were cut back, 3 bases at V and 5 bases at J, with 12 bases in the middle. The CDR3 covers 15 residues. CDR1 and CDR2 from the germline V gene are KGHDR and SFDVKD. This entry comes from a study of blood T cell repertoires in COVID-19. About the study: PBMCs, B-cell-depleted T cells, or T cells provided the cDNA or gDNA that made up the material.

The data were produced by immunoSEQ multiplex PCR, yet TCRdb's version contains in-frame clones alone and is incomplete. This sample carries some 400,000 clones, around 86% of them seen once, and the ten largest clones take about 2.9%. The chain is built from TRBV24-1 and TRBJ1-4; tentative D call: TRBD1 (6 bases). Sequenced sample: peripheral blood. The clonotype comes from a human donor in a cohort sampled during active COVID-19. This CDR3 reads CATSDTGKGNEKLFF. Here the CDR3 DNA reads TGTGCCACCAGTGATACAGGGAAGGGCAATGAAAAACTGTTTTTT.